The entry that follows covers one T cell receptor (beta chain) sequence. Trimming removed 0 bases from V and 2 bases from J, with 12 bases in between. CDR3 length equals 15 residues. Germline V lookup: CDR1 SGDLS, CDR2 YYNGEE. The PCR had 60 Vbeta and 13 Jbeta primers. Sequencing used immunoSEQ multiplex PCR; TCRdb keeps in-frame clones, though not all of them. The table shows around 140,000 clones, with approximately 87% occurring only once. This specimen belongs to a study of cytomegalovirus exposure and HLA in healthy donors. The receptor's source is a man in his forties in good health and CMV-seronegative. The chain uses TRBV9 and TRBJ2-7, with a weak D call TRBD2 (6 bases). The material sequenced was PBMCs. The CDR3 region is CASSVASEGPYEQYF. The CDR3 DNA sequence: TGTGCCAGCAGCGTAGCCTCGGAGGGTCCCTACGAGCAGTACTTC.